Listed below are T cell receptor beta chains from one sample, sequenced in a study of blood T cell repertoires in COVID-19. This table comes from immunoSEQ multiplex PCR, and its TCRdb copy is limited to in-frame clones, with some not included. The data contain about 180,000 clones, 84% of them singletons. The specimen was peripheral blood. The receptors were gathered from a human donor in a cohort sampled during active COVID-19. The conserved cysteine and the conserved F or W are not part of the CDR3 here. The size field is filled for only some rows; it gives once, few, many or a size class.

j_call: TRBJ2-1
v_call: TRBV4-1
clone_size: -
cdr3_length: 16
cdr3_aa: ASSQGRGTGGVSYEQF

j_call: TRBJ1-2
v_call: TRBV19
clone_size: -
cdr3_length: 11
cdr3_aa: ASSPQGADGYT

j_call: TRBJ2-1
v_call: TRBV5-8
clone_size: once
cdr3_length: 12
cdr3_aa: ASTWTGRYNEQF

j_call: TRBJ2-7
v_call: TRBV7-2
clone_size: -
cdr3_length: 12
cdr3_aa: ASSLGGGTYEQY

j_call: TRBJ1-6
v_call: TRBV5-1
clone_size: few
cdr3_length: 12
cdr3_aa: ASSLHGGDSPLH

j_call: TRBJ2-2
v_call: TRBV5-1
clone_size: -
cdr3_length: 12
cdr3_aa: ASSRGENTGELF

j_call: TRBJ2-7
v_call: TRBV4-2
clone_size: -
cdr3_length: 10
cdr3_aa: ASSQQGYEQY

j_call: TRBJ1-3
v_call: TRBV7-9
clone_size: -
cdr3_length: 14
cdr3_aa: ASSQTGVYSGNTIY

j_call: TRBJ1-6
v_call: TRBV27
clone_size: -
cdr3_length: 10
cdr3_aa: ASSLWGLPLH

j_call: TRBJ1-6
v_call: TRBV7-9
clone_size: -
cdr3_length: 13
cdr3_aa: ASSTGSSYNSPLH

j_call: TRBJ2-3
v_call: TRBV10-3
clone_size: -
cdr3_length: 16
cdr3_aa: AIRPTGTSLSGTDTQY